Shown below are 27 T cell receptor beta chains from a single sample sequenced in a study of response to subunit inactivated influenza vaccine. TCRdb ran MiXCR on the RT-PCR reads and lists one entry per CDR3 protein. This table holds more than 150,000 distinct CDR3 sequences, around 8.8% found once. The sample in question was non-naive T cells sorted from PBMCs, obtained on the day of vaccination. These receptors were taken from a man aged 50 or older who received an inactivated influenza vaccine.

This clonotype was detected only a few times. DNA of the CDR3: TGCGCCAGCAGCTTGTTAGGGACTAGCGGCTTAAACAATGAGCAGTTCTTC. The encoded protein is CASSLLGTSGLNNEQFF. The chain links TRBV5-1 to TRBJ2-1; 11 bases are a match to TRBD2. The CDR3 is 17 amino acids. Trimming took 1 base from V and 5 from J; bases not matched to a gene: 8. Germline V CDR1 and CDR2: SGHRS, YFSETQ. Combining the CDR3 with reference TRBV5-1 and TRBJ2-1 gives the whole variable domain KAGVTQTPRYLIKTRGQQVTLSCSPISGHRSVSWYQQTPGQGLQFLFEYFSETQRNKGNFPGRFSGRQFSNSRSEMNVSTLELGDSALYLCASSLLGTSGLNNEQFFGPGTRLTVL.

This clonotype showed up just a few times. This chain uses TRBV10-2 with TRBJ2-5; D unclear. CDR1 WSHSY and CDR2 SAAADI come from the germline V gene. With 5 bases removed from V and 4 bases from J, the gap between germline ends came to 8 bases. The CDR3 is made up of 12 amino acids. The CDR3 coding sequence is TGCGCCAGCAGTTATGCCCTAGAGACCCAGTACTTC. The encoded protein is CASSYALETQYF.

The chain recombines TRBV2 with TRBJ2-7, with 8 bases fitting TRBD1. The germline CDR1 and CDR2 sequences are SNHLY and FYNNEI. The CDR3 loop spans 15 amino acids. V lost 6 bases and J lost 0; bases outside the gene matches: 7. CDR3 residues: CASRADRGSSYEQYF. In nucleotides, the CDR3 is TGTGCCAGCAGGGCCGACAGGGGTAGCTCCTACGAGCAGTACTTC.

This chain joins TRBV12-3 or TRBV12-4 and TRBJ2-4, with 8 bases that match TRBD1. There are 14 residues in the CDR3. V trimming: 3 bases; J trimming: 6 bases; junction bases outside the gene matches: 4. CDR3 DNA sequence: TGTGCCAGCAGTTTGAGAGACAGGGGAAACATTCAGTACTTC. This gives the protein CASSLRDRGNIQYF.

The chain links TRBV4-3 to TRBJ2-3; perhaps TRBD2 as D (7 bases). The CDR3 length is 16 residues. V lost 4 bases, J lost 5 bases, and 19 bases lay in between. Germline CDR1 reads LGHNA; CDR2 reads YSLEER. CDR3 sequence (DNA): TGCGCCAGCAGCCTCCTGCACGGGGGGCAGGGAGATACGCAGTATTTT. Encoded protein: CASSLLHGGQGDTQYF.

In its sample, this clonotype was seen a few times. The V call is TRBV5-1, the J call TRBJ1-3, with D maybe TRBD1 (5 bases). V was cut by 4 bases and J by 1 base, with 12 bases left in between. Germline V gene lookup returns CDR1 SGHRS and CDR2 YFSETQ. CDR3 length equals 15 residues. For the CDR3, the DNA is TGCGCCAGCAGCCGGATCGGGGGTTCTGGAAACACCATATATTTT. Amino acid sequence: CASSRIGGSGNTIYF.

V and J are TRBV3-1 and TRBJ1-6; D perhaps matches TRBD1 (6 bases). Trimming pared 0 bases from V and 6 bases from J, leaving 9 bases between. The CDR3 has 15 amino acids. Germline CDR1 LGHDT, CDR2 YNNKEL (reference sequence). The CDR3, as DNA: TGTGCCAGCAGCCAAGAAGCCAGGGGTAATTCACCCCTCCACTTT. This translates into CASSQEARGNSPLHF.

This clonotype was observed a few times. The chain links TRBV9 to TRBJ2-1; D is perhaps TRBD1 or TRBD2 (6 bases each). V was shortened by 6 bases and J by 4 bases, with 17 bases between the two germline ends. The germline V gene has CDR1 SGDLS and CDR2 YYNGEE. The CDR3 contains 15 residues. The CDR3 DNA reads TGTGCCAGCACAGAAGGGGGACTTCAATACAATGAGCAGTTCTTC. Translated, it gives CASTEGGLQYNEQFF.

The chain is built from TRBV19 and TRBJ2-5; the match to TRBD1 covers 10 bases. J lost 5 bases, V lost 4 bases, and 4 bases had no gene match. CDR3 length: 14 amino acids. Germline V gene data show CDR1 as LNHDA and CDR2 as SQIVND (reference sequence). CDR3 sequence: CASSTPDRGETQYF. The CDR3 DNA reads as TGTGCCAGTAGTACGCCGGACAGGGGGGAGACCCAGTACTTC. Drawing the rest from reference TRBV19 and TRBJ2-5, the complete variable domain is DGGITQSPKYLFRKEGQNVTLSCEQNLNHDAMYWYRQDPGQGLRLIYYSQIVNDFQKGDIAEGYSVSREKKESFPLTVTSAQKNPTAFYLCASSTPDRGETQYFGPGTRLLVL.

This clonotype was detected ten times or more. The rearrangement links TRBV7-6 to TRBJ2-3; TRBD2 matches 7 bases. Germline CDR1 SGHVS, CDR2 FNYEAQ. CDR3 length: 16 amino acids. After removal of 3 bases from V and 0 bases from J, the junction contained 6 bases not matched to a gene. CDR3: CASSFPAGTSTDTQYF. In DNA form, the CDR3 reads TGTGCCAGCAGCTTCCCAGCGGGGACTAGCACAGATACGCAGTATTTT.

The DNA for the CDR3 is TGTGCCAGCAGCTTAAGCCCAGATACGCAGTATTTT. Its protein product is CASSLSPDTQYF. The chain joins TRBV7-9 to TRBJ2-3, with D unresolved. Germline-derived CDR1 and CDR2 are SEHNR and FQNEAQ (reference sequence). This CDR3 is 12 amino acids long. V shed 2 bases and J shed 4 bases, with 4 bases lying between them.

By its share, this clonotype is medium-sized. J is TRBJ2-1 and V is TRBV28; D not certain. CDR3 length: 14 residues. Germline CDR1 MDHEN, CDR2 SYDVKM. Trimming removed 3 bases at V and 8 bases at J, with 14 bases between. The CDR3, as DNA: TGTGCCAGCAGTTTGAGCCAGCTGGGTCATGAGCAGTTCTTC. Translating gives CASSLSQLGHEQFF.

This clonotype was seen only a few times. The chain is built from TRBV7-2 and TRBJ1-6; D is undetermined. This CDR3 contains 15 residues. Deletions cut 1 base from V and 6 bases from J, with 10 bases between. CDR1 and CDR2 (germline): SGHTA, FQGNSA. The CDR3 protein is CASSLVGDGNSPLHF. The CDR3 nucleotides are TGTGCCAGCAGCTTAGTGGGTGATGGTAATTCACCCCTCCACTTT.

CDR3 nucleotides: TGTGCCAGCAGCTTAGCGTTGATCGGAAACACCATATATTTT. Protein: CASSLALIGNTIYF. The chain combines TRBV7-2 with TRBJ1-3; D gene ambiguous. The V gene lost 0 bases and the J gene lost 4 bases, with 7 bases spanning the gap. CDR1 is SGHTA and CDR2 is FQGNSA in the germline V gene. This CDR3 is 14 amino acids long.

This clonotype was seen more than once but under ten times. The chain joins TRBV6-4 to TRBJ2-5; 9 nucleotides match TRBD2. Germline CDR1 reads MRHNA; CDR2 reads SNTAGT. V lost 4 bases, J lost 2 bases, and 8 bases stayed unmatched. This CDR3 comprises 16 residues. CDR3 bases: TGTGCCAGCAGTGTGGTAGCGGGGGACTTTCAAGAGACCCAGTACTTC. Its translation is CASSVVAGDFQETQYF.

This clonotype turned up a few times. The chain has TRBV7-8 and TRBJ2-5, with D possibly matching TRBD2 (6 bases). Trimming cost V 5 bases and J 4 bases, with 20 bases left between them. Germline values: CDR1 SGHVS, CDR2 FQNEAQ. This CDR3 comprises 16 residues. The CDR3 is CASSPFTASAGETQYF. The CDR3 coding sequence is TGTGCCAGCAGCCCCTTTACGGCTAGCGCGGGAGAGACCCAGTACTTC.

The V call is TRBV7-3, the J call TRBJ2-5, with 8 nucleotides matching TRBD2. The ends lost 5 bases at V and 4 bases at J; junction bases unmatched: 3. The germline gives CDR1 SGHTA, CDR2 FQGTGA. The CDR3 is 13 amino acids. The CDR3 DNA reads as TGTGCCAGCAGCACCCTAGCGGGAGAGACCCAGTACTTC. This translates into CASSTLAGETQYF. The full variable domain, completed using reference TRBV7-3 and TRBJ2-5, is GAGVSQTPSNKVTEKGKYVELRCDPISGHTALYWYRQSLGQGPEFLIYFQGTGAADDSGLPNDRFFAVRPEGSVSTLKIQRTERGDSAVYLCASSTLAGETQYFGPGTRLLVL.

V usage is TRBV27 and J usage is TRBJ2-7; tentative D call: TRBD1 (6 bases). Germline V lookup: CDR1 MNHEY, CDR2 SMNVEV (reference sequence). CDR3 length equals 15 residues. Trimming shortened V by 5 bases and J by 3 bases, and 17 bases separated the two germline ends. In DNA form, the CDR3 reads TGTGCCAGCAGTCCCTACCGGGACACGAGCTACGAGCAGTACTTC. Encoded protein: CASSPYRDTSYEQYF.

This clonotype has more than one count but fewer than ten. The chain uses TRBV12-3 or TRBV12-4 and TRBJ2-1, with TRBD2 identical over 7 bases. With V trimmed by 5 bases and J by 12 bases, 19 bases remained unmatched. This CDR3 region has 16 residues. CDR3 sequence: CASSLRGVAGPRGQFF. CDR3 in DNA: TGTGCCAGCAGTCTCCGGGGGGTAGCGGGTCCAAGGGGGCAGTTCTTC.

V is TRBV20-1 and J is TRBJ1-2; tentatively, D is TRBD1 (5 bases). CDR1 is DFQATT, CDR2 SNEGSKA, per germline (reference sequence). The CDR3 is 15 amino acids. Trimming stripped 5 bases from V and 4 bases from J, with 20 bases between. This chain's CDR3 is CSAWPLGTPIYGYTF. DNA of the CDR3: TGCAGTGCTTGGCCTCTCGGGACCCCCATCTATGGCTACACCTTC.

In its sample, this clonotype was seen many times. The chain combines TRBV18 with TRBJ2-7; 9 bases align to TRBD2. This CDR3 comprises 18 residues. J lost 0 bases, V lost 6 bases, and 15 bases had no gene match. The germline V gene encodes CDR1 KGHSH and CDR2 LQKENI. CDR3 loop: CASSPSALAGLLSYEQYF. The CDR3, as DNA: TGTGCCAGCTCTCCGTCGGCTCTAGCGGGACTCCTCTCCTACGAGCAGTACTTC.

The V call is TRBV18, the J call TRBJ1-1; D gene ambiguous. V lost 3 bases and J 1 base, leaving 6 bases between the germline ends. Germline values: CDR1 KGHSH, CDR2 LQKENI. The CDR3 has 13 amino acids. Here the CDR3 reads CASSPNRNTEAFF. CDR3 in DNA: TGTGCCAGCTCACCCAACAGGAACACTGAAGCTTTCTTT.

This clonotype was counted a few times. This sequence joins TRBV9 and TRBJ2-2; tentative D call: TRBD1 (5 bases). The CDR3 has 15 residues. With 0 bases removed from V and 4 bases from J, the gap between germline ends came to 10 bases. Looked up from germline, CDR1 is SGDLS and CDR2 is YYNGEE. The CDR3 DNA follows: TGTGCCAGCAGCGTAGGACAGTCGACCACCGGGGAGCTGTTTTTT. Its protein product is CASSVGQSTTGELFF.

This clonotype has ten or more counts. V is TRBV4-3 and J is TRBJ1-2; D possibly corresponds to TRBD1 (5 bases). V shed 1 base and J shed 4 bases, with 13 bases lying between them. The V gene's germline CDR1 is LGHNA and CDR2 YSLEER. This CDR3 is built from 15 residues. CDR3 bases: TGCGCCAGCAGCCAAGTACGTGGGGGACCCTATGGCTACACCTTC. Translation gives CASSQVRGGPYGYTF.

This clonotype was picked up many times. This rearrangement joins TRBV29-1 to TRBJ2-2; a weak D match, TRBD1 (5 bases). The CDR3 contains 15 residues. Germline V CDR1 and CDR2: SQVTM, ANQGSEA. Trimming shortened V by 1 base and J by 5 bases, and 14 bases separated the two germline ends. In DNA, the CDR3 is TGCAGCGTTGAAGTCTCCGACAGAGGAACCGGGGAGCTGTTTTTT. Amino acid sequence: CSVEVSDRGTGELFF.

This clonotype was found many times. V is TRBV6-1 and J is TRBJ1-2; possibly TRBD1 for D (6 bases). CDR3 length: 10 amino acids. Per germline, CDR1 MNHNS and CDR2 SASEGT. The CDR3 sequence: CYGGGGGYTF. CDR3 coding DNA: TGTTACGGTGGAGGGGGTGGCTACACCTTC.

This clonotype has ten or more counts. This sequence joins TRBV2 and TRBJ2-7, with 7 bases fitting TRBD1. This CDR3 region has 16 residues. Per the germline V gene, CDR1 is SNHLY and CDR2 is FYNNEI. The V gene end was trimmed by 4 bases and the J gene end by 2 bases; junction bases not matched to a gene: 11. CDR3 sequence reads: CASSGPGTVPPYEQYF. The CDR3 coding sequence is TGTGCCAGCAGTGGACCCGGGACAGTACCCCCCTACGAGCAGTACTTC.